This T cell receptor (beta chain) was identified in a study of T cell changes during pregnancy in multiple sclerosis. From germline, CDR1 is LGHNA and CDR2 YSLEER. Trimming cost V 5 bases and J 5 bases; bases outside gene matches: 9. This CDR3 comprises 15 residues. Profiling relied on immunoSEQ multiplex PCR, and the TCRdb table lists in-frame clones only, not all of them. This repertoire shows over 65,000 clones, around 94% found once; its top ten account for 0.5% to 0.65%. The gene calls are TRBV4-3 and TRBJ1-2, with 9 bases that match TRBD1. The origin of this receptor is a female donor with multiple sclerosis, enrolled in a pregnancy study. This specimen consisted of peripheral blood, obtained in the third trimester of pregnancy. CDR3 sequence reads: CASSEGAGQGYGYTF. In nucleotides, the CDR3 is TGCGCCAGCAGCGAAGGGGCAGGACAGGGGTATGGCTACACCTTC.